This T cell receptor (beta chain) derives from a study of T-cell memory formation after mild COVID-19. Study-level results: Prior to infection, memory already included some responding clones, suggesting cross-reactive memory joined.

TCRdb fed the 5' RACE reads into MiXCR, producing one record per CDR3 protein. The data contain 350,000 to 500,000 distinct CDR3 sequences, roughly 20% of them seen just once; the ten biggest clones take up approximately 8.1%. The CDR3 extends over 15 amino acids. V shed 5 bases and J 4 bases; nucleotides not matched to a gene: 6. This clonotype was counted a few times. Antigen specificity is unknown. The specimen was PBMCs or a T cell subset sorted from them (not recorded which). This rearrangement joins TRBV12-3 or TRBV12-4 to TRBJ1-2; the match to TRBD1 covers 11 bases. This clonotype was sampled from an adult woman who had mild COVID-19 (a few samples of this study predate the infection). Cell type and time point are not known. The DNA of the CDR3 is TGTGCCAGCAGTCTCCGGACAGGGGGCTCCTATGGCTACACCTTC. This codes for CASSLRTGGSYGYTF.